The 25 T cell receptor beta chains listed next were all sequenced from one sample in a study of CD8 T cells in ankylosing spondylitis. TCRdb redid the calling of the 5' RACE reads with MiXCR, one entry per CDR3 protein. The table has fewer than 35,000 distinct CDR3 sequences, 30% seen once. Sequencing was performed on synovial fluid, either unsorted or a sorted T cell fraction (not recorded which). The receptors here all came from a male donor with ankylosing spondylitis.

As DNA, the CDR3 is TGCAGTGCCAGCGGGACATGGGACTACGAGCAGTACTTC. This gives the protein CSASGTWDYEQYF. The V call is TRBV20-1, the J call TRBJ2-7, with a possible D match to TRBD2 (7 bases). This CDR3 is built from 13 residues. V was cut by 6 bases and J by 3 bases, with 15 bases left in between. Germline V lookup: CDR1 DFQATT, CDR2 SNEGSKA (reference sequence).

This clonotype occurred many times. The chain recombines TRBV20-1 with TRBJ2-1; 7 nucleotides match TRBD2. CDR3 length: 16 residues. Germline V gives CDR1 DFQATT, CDR2 SNEGSKA (reference sequence). V shed 3 bases and J 7 bases; nucleotides not matched to a gene: 15. The CDR3 loop reads CSARFVAGKTINEQFF. CDR3 DNA: TGCAGTGCTAGGTTTGTAGCGGGTAAAACAATTAATGAGCAGTTCTTC.

In this sample, this clonotype turned up a few times. The chain employs TRBV19 and TRBJ2-2; D may be TRBD2 (6 bases). CDR3 length equals 14 residues. Per the germline V gene, CDR1 is LNHDA and CDR2 is SQIVND (reference sequence). V gave up 7 bases and J gave up 2 bases, with 11 bases separating them. The CDR3 loop is CASIRGINTGELFF. In DNA, the CDR3 is TGTGCCAGTATTCGGGGGATTAACACCGGGGAGCTGTTTTTT.

The V gene is TRBV11-3, the J gene TRBJ2-5; tentatively, D is TRBD2 (6 bases). Germline assignment: CDR1 SGHNT and CDR2 YENEEA. The V and J ends lost 5 bases and 4 bases respectively, with 14 bases between them. The CDR3 has 14 residues. DNA of the CDR3: TGTGCCAGCAGCCCCCGGGGGACCGTAGAGACCCAGTACTTC. This encodes CASSPRGTVETQYF.

The rearrangement links TRBV27 to TRBJ1-2; D is uncertain. Trimming removed 2 bases from V and 4 bases from J, with 14 bases in between. Germline-derived CDR1 and CDR2 are MNHEY and SMNVEV (reference sequence). CDR3 length equals 15 residues. This chain's CDR3 is CASSLTWESGYGYTF. The CDR3, as DNA: TGTGCCAGCAGTTTAACTTGGGAAAGTGGCTATGGCTACACCTTC.

The chain employs TRBV29-1 and TRBJ2-2, with D perhaps given as TRBD1 or TRBD2 (6 bases each). The germline V gene has CDR1 SQVTM and CDR2 ANQGSEA. This CDR3 spans 15 amino acids. Trimming took 4 bases from V and 5 from J, leaving 17 bases between them. The DNA of the CDR3 is TGCAGCGTTGTGCTACCAGGAGGGGGGACCGGGGAGCTGTTTTTT. It encodes CSVVLPGGGTGELFF.

This clonotype showed up many times. The chain is built from TRBV20-1 and TRBJ1-2; D is perhaps TRBD1 (6 bases). Germline CDR1 reads DFQATT; CDR2 reads SNEGSKA (reference sequence). The CDR3 loop spans 12 amino acids. Trimming took off 4 bases at V and 7 bases at J, with 13 bases between the two ends. Written as DNA, the CDR3 is TGCAGTGCTACCCAGGGGCTAGGTGGCTACACCTTC. Its protein product is CSATQGLGGYTF.

Only a few counts were recorded for this clonotype. This chain uses TRBV20-1 with TRBJ2-7; no reliable D call. Trimming left V 3 bases short and J 3 bases short, with 21 bases between. Germline lookup yields CDR1 DFQATT and CDR2 SNEGSKA (reference sequence). The CDR3 is 16 amino acids. CDR3: CSARLGRRTLDYEQYF. CDR3 bases: TGCAGTGCTAGGCTGGGCCGCAGGACCCTCGACTACGAGCAGTACTTC.

The rearrangement links TRBV3-1 to TRBJ2-2; D not resolved. Per germline, CDR1 LGHDT and CDR2 YNNKEL (reference sequence). The V end lost 1 base, the J end lost 7 bases, and 10 bases lay between the germline ends. This CDR3 comprises 14 residues. CDR3 DNA sequence: TGTGCCAGCAGCCAAGTGGGATCCCACGGGGAGCTGTTTTTT. Translated: CASSQVGSHGELFF.

This clonotype was seen only a few times. The chain recombines TRBV27 with TRBJ2-7; 7 bases agree with TRBD2. The CDR3 totals 14 residues. Germline V lookup: CDR1 MNHEY, CDR2 SMNVEV (reference sequence). The J segment lost 4 bases and the V segment lost 6 bases, leaving 9 bases of the junction unmatched. CDR3 protein: CASSSGRVWYEQYF. CDR3 coding DNA: TGTGCCAGCAGCTCGGGGAGGGTTTGGTACGAGCAGTACTTC.

This chain uses TRBV10-3 with TRBJ2-1, with 8 bases lining up with TRBD2. The CDR3 totals 13 residues. V shed 6 bases and J 7 bases; nucleotides not matched to a gene: 5. Germline CDR1 reads ENHRY; CDR2 reads SYGVKD. The CDR3 region has the DNA TGTGCCATCAGGACGGGAGGGGAAAATGAGCAGTTCTTC. It codes for CAIRTGGENEQFF.

The CDR3 loop reads CASVGGTGPVSAYNEQFF. Here the CDR3 DNA reads TGTGCCAGCGTCGGGGGGACAGGGCCGGTATCGGCCTACAATGAGCAGTTCTTC. The V and J genes are TRBV27 and TRBJ2-1; the match to TRBD1 covers 9 bases. The CDR3 runs to 18 residues. Looked up from germline, CDR1 is MNHEY and CDR2 is SMNVEV (reference sequence). J gave up 2 bases and V 8 bases, and 16 bases lay outside the gene matches.

This clonotype was seen repeatedly, ten times or more. This chain joins TRBV9 and TRBJ2-1; D is undetermined. Germline CDR1 SGDLS, CDR2 YYNGEE. Trimming took off 0 bases at V and 1 base at J, with 8 bases between the two ends. CDR3 length: 15 amino acids. This chain's CDR3 is CASSVDSNSYNEQFF. CDR3 in DNA: TGTGCCAGCAGCGTAGATAGCAATTCCTACAATGAGCAGTTCTTC.

This clonotype was counted a few times. The V call is TRBV7-9, the J call TRBJ2-5; 8 bases are shared with TRBD1. The CDR3 consists of 17 residues. Germline loops: CDR1 SEHNR, CDR2 FQNEAQ (reference sequence). Losses at the gene ends were 4 bases for V and 5 bases for J; bases not matched to a gene: 15. The CDR3 reads CASSSRSVDRDGETQYF. The CDR3 nucleotides read TGTGCCAGCAGCTCCCGTTCGGTGGACAGGGACGGGGAGACCCAGTACTTC. The full variable domain, in which reference TRBV7-9 and TRBJ2-5 provide the parts outside the CDR3, is DTGVSQNPRHKITKRGQNVTFRCDPISEHNRLYWYRQTLGQGPEFLTYFQNEAQLEKSRLLSDRFSAERPKGSFSTLEIQRTEQGDSAMYLCASSSRSVDRDGETQYFGPGTRLLVL.

This clonotype was counted between two and nine times. The chain uses TRBV27 and TRBJ1-1; 7 bases match TRBD1. Germline loops: CDR1 MNHEY, CDR2 SMNVEV (reference sequence). Trimming removed 3 bases from V and 1 base from J; junction bases left unmatched: 2. The CDR3 spans 14 residues. DNA of the CDR3: TGTGCCAGCAGTTTGACAGGGACGAACACTGAAGCTTTCTTT. Translating gives CASSLTGTNTEAFF.

The table lists this clonotype with many counts. The chain combines TRBV6-5 with TRBJ1-1; no clear D. Trimming cost V 3 bases and J 1 base, with 9 bases left between them. The CDR3 is made up of 14 amino acids. In germline, CDR1 is MNHEY, CDR2 SVGAGI. DNA of the CDR3: TGTGCCAGCAGTTATCTCGTTGAGAACACTGAAGCTTTCTTT. Encoded protein: CASSYLVENTEAFF.

This chain uses TRBV24-1 with TRBJ2-3, with D perhaps TRBD1 (5 bases). The CDR3 is 14 amino acids. Trimming shortened V by 7 bases and J by 2 bases, and 12 bases separated the two germline ends. The germline V gene encodes CDR1 KGHDR and CDR2 SFDVKD. For the CDR3, the DNA is TGTGCCACCAGCCCCAGGGATATCACAGATACGCAGTATTTT. Amino acid sequence: CATSPRDITDTQYF.

This clonotype was observed a handful of times. The chain combines TRBV3-1 with TRBJ2-1; D is undetermined. The CDR3 is 13 amino acids. The germline V and J ends were trimmed by 0 bases and 5 bases, with 5 bases remaining between them. Germline loops: CDR1 LGHDT, CDR2 YNNKEL (reference sequence). The CDR3: CASSQENDNEQFF. DNA for the CDR3: TGTGCCAGCAGCCAAGAAAATGACAATGAGCAGTTCTTC.

V usage is TRBV18 and J usage is TRBJ2-2; D may be TRBD1 (5 bases). The CDR3 contains 15 residues. Trimming stripped 2 bases from V and 5 bases from J, with 12 bases between. Germline CDR1 is KGHSH and CDR2 is LQKENI. The CDR3 region is CASSPAMTVTGELFF. For the CDR3, the DNA is TGTGCCAGCTCACCAGCTATGACAGTGACCGGGGAGCTGTTTTTT.

In its sample, this clonotype was seen many times. The chain is built from TRBV18 and TRBJ2-1; TRBD2 matches at 15 bases. Germline CDR1 is KGHSH and CDR2 is LQKENI. This CDR3 has 17 residues. The ends lost 4 bases at V and 9 bases at J; junction bases unmatched: 10. The CDR3, as DNA: TGTGCCAGCTCACAAATCGGACTAGCGGGAGGGTTGGCTGAGCAGTTCTTC. It specifies CASSQIGLAGGLAEQFF. The full variable domain, rest sourced from reference TRBV18 and TRBJ2-1, is NAGVMQNPRHLVRRRGQEARLRCSPMKGHSHVYWYRQLPEEGLKFMVYLQKENIIDESGMPKERFSAEFPKEGPSILRIQQVVRGDSAAYFCASSQIGLAGGLAEQFFGPGTRLTVL.

This chain joins TRBV19 and TRBJ2-7, with D possibly TRBD2 on 5 matching bases. Germline values: CDR1 LNHDA, CDR2 SQIVND (reference sequence). Between the trimmed V and J ends, which lost 3 bases and 5 bases, there was a span of 11 bases. The CDR3 covers 13 residues. The CDR3 here is CASSIMPGNEQYF. For the CDR3, the DNA is TGTGCCAGTAGTATTATGCCGGGAAACGAGCAGTACTTC. Filled out from reference TRBV19 and TRBJ2-7, the complete variable domain reads DGGITQSPKYLFRKEGQNVTLSCEQNLNHDAMYWYRQDPGQGLRLIYYSQIVNDFQKGDIAEGYSVSREKKESFPLTVTSAQKNPTAFYLCASSIMPGNEQYFGPGTRLTVT.

V is TRBV16 and J is TRBJ2-3; no reliable D call. Germline CDR1 is KGHSY and CDR2 is FQNENV. Trimming cost V 0 bases and J 3 bases, with 7 bases left between them. This CDR3 comprises 14 residues. The CDR3 nucleotides are TGTGCCAGCAGCCAATCCTTCGGGACAGATACGCAGTATTTT. Encoded protein: CASSQSFGTDTQYF.

This clonotype occurred many times. The chain combines TRBV10-3 with TRBJ2-4, with D perhaps matching TRBD1 or TRBD2 (5 bases each). The V and J ends lost 0 bases and 9 bases respectively, with 12 bases between them. CDR1 is ENHRY, CDR2 SYGVKD, per germline. The CDR3 runs 14 residues. The CDR3 sequence: CAISESWDQGIQYF. The CDR3 DNA reads TGTGCCATCAGTGAGTCGTGGGACCAGGGCATTCAGTACTTC.

The chain joins TRBV5-1 to TRBJ2-7; 9 nucleotides align to TRBD2. The CDR3 spans 13 residues. In germline, CDR1 is SGHRS, CDR2 YFSETQ. J lost 6 bases, V lost 4 bases, and 5 bases had no gene match. Written as DNA, the CDR3 is TGCGCCAGCAGCGACTCACTAGCGGGCGAGCAGTACGTC. It is translated as CASSDSLAGEQYV.

This clonotype is medium-sized. The chain carries TRBV3-1 and TRBJ2-2; 7 nucleotides line up with TRBD1. CDR3 size: 15 residues. The J segment lost 8 bases and the V segment lost 5 bases, leaving 11 bases of the junction unmatched. From germline, CDR1 is LGHDT and CDR2 YNNKEL (reference sequence). This chain's CDR3 is CASSARTGLEGELFF. CDR3 DNA sequence: TGTGCCAGCAGCGCCCGGACAGGACTTGAAGGGGAGCTGTTTTTT.